The clone carrying this T cell receptor (beta chain) was counted a few times. Its target is not known. This specimen belongs to a study of response to subunit inactivated influenza vaccine. General observations from the study: That few new T cells are recruited by each seasonal influenza vaccination was the authors' suggestion.

TCRdb reprocessed the RT-PCR reads via MiXCR and lists one record per CDR3 protein. Found here are roughly 500,000 distinct CDR3 sequences, approximately 15% of them singletons; the top ten hold 3%. V lost 6 bases to trimming and J lost 0 bases; unmatched junction nucleotides: 9. The CDR3 extends over 17 amino acids. Germline values: CDR1 MNHEY, CDR2 SMNVEV (reference sequence). The TCR originated in a man aged 50 to 69 who received an inactivated influenza vaccine. The sequencing here drew on CD4+ T cells sorted from PBMCs, taken around 2 years after vaccination. The chain employs TRBV27 and TRBJ1-5; 9 positions agree with TRBD1. The CDR3 bases are TGTGCCAGCAGCTCAGGGGGGACAGGGTATAGCAATCAGCCCCAGCATTTT. Encoded protein: CASSSGGTGYSNQPQHF.